This entry lists 20 T cell receptor beta chains sequenced from one sample in a study of Graves' ophthalmopathy and Graves' hyperthyroidism. RNA transcripts were the source from which TCR beta CDR3 regions were amplified. Scientists carried out first-round RT-PCR using HTBI primers and then a second-round multiplex PCR. MiXCR, run by TCRdb on the multiplex PCR reads, gives a single entry per CDR3 protein. The table has roughly 410,000 distinct CDR3 sequences, approximately 15% seen once. Sequenced material: peripheral blood. Receptors originate from a woman between 18 and 30 years old with stable Graves' hyperthyroidism.

The rearrangement links TRBV6-1 to TRBJ2-5; D is perhaps TRBD2 (6 bases). The germline V gene encodes CDR1 MNHNS and CDR2 SASEGT. CDR3 length: 14 residues. The ends were cut back, 6 bases at V and 6 bases at J, with 17 bases in the middle. The CDR3 region is CASSPQERGKTQYF. CDR3 in DNA: TGTGCCAGCAGCCCTCAAGAACGGGGGAAGACCCAGTACTTC.

This clonotype was picked up many times. The chain recombines TRBV15 with TRBJ2-7; the D gene is possibly TRBD2 (5 bases). V was trimmed by 5 bases and J by 3 bases, leaving 11 bases between them. The CDR3 extends over 13 amino acids. CDR1 LNHNV and CDR2 YYDKDF come from the germline V gene (reference sequence). CDR3 residues: CATSPGRGYEQYF. The DNA for the CDR3 is TGTGCCACCAGCCCGGGGAGAGGCTACGAGCAGTACTTC.

This clonotype was observed many times. This rearrangement joins TRBV28 to TRBJ2-7; no firm D call. V was trimmed by 3 bases and J by 5 bases, leaving 11 bases between them. The CDR3 spans 13 residues. CDR1 MDHEN and CDR2 SYDVKM come from the germline V gene. In DNA, the CDR3 is TGTGCCAGCAGTTTGACACCCTTAAACGAGCAGTACTTC. Amino acids: CASSLTPLNEQYF.

This clonotype appeared a few times. The chain links TRBV2 to TRBJ2-2; possibly TRBD2 for D (6 bases). CDR1 and CDR2 from the germline V gene are SNHLY and FYNNEI. V was pared by 11 bases and J by 3 bases, with 13 bases between. The CDR3 contains 13 residues. CDR3 sequence (DNA): TGTGCCCACGGGGGACGGGACACCGGGGAGCTGTTTTTT. Translating it yields CAHGGRDTGELFF.

In this sample, this clonotype turned up many times. The chain uses TRBV7-8 and TRBJ2-5, with a tentative D call TRBD2 (5 bases). The CDR3 loop spans 18 amino acids. The germline V gene encodes CDR1 SGHVS and CDR2 FQNEAQ. V was pared by 3 bases and J by 3 bases, with 23 bases between. The CDR3 sequence is CASSLGSPWTVQKETQYF. CDR3 nucleotide sequence: TGTGCCAGCAGCTTGGGGAGTCCCTGGACGGTACAGAAAGAGACCCAGTACTTC.

This clonotype occurred many times. The chain carries TRBV5-1 and TRBJ2-2; unclear D gene. Trimming left V 3 bases short and J 6 bases short, with 21 bases between. This CDR3 comprises 17 residues. Germline CDR1 is SGHRS and CDR2 is YFSETQ. The CDR3 DNA is TGCGCCAGCAGCTCGCGCGTTTTAACGAAAGTCCCCGGGGAGCTGTTTTTT. This sequence encodes CASSSRVLTKVPGELFF.

This clonotype appeared many times. V is TRBV29-1 and J is TRBJ2-7; D perhaps matches TRBD2 (6 bases). The germline CDR1 and CDR2 sequences are SQVTM and ANQGSEA. The CDR3 extends over 12 amino acids. Trimming removed 3 bases from V and 0 bases from J, with 6 bases in between. CDR3 sequence: CSVDSGSYEQYF. The DNA of the CDR3 is TGCAGCGTTGATAGCGGCTCCTACGAGCAGTACTTC.

This clonotype occurred many times. The chain's CDR3 is CASRLAGEYEQYF. CDR3 bases: TGTGCCAGCAGACTAGCGGGGGAGTACGAGCAGTACTTC. This rearrangement joins TRBV7-2 to TRBJ2-7; 11 nucleotides align to TRBD2. V gave up 6 bases and J gave up 4 bases; unmatched junction bases: 2. CDR1 is SGHTA, CDR2 FQGNSA, per germline. This CDR3 contains 13 residues.

This clonotype was observed a handful of times. The gene calls are TRBV11-1 and TRBJ2-7; D may be TRBD2 (6 bases). V lost 6 bases and J lost 5, with 17 bases in between. The CDR3 length is 14 residues. Germline V CDR1 and CDR2: SGHAT, FQDESV (reference sequence). The CDR3: CASRPAWGDDEQYF. The CDR3 coding sequence is TGTGCCAGCAGACCTGCGTGGGGGGATGACGAGCAGTACTTC.

This clonotype came up many times. The rearrangement links TRBV25-1 to TRBJ2-5, with D possibly matching TRBD2 (5 bases). The V gene's germline CDR1 is MGHDK and CDR2 SYGVNS. The V and J ends lost 1 base and 1 base respectively, with 10 bases between them. This CDR3 is 15 amino acids long. CDR3 nucleotide sequence: TGTGCCAGCAGTGAATTGGGGAGCCTCCAAGAGACCCAGTACTTC. Amino acids: CASSELGSLQETQYF. Together with reference TRBV25-1 and TRBJ2-5, the CDR3 gives the full variable domain: EADIYQTPRYLVIGTGKKITLECSQTMGHDKMYWYQQDPGMELHLIHYSYGVNSTEKGDLSSESTVSRIRTEHFPLTLESARPSHTSQYLCASSELGSLQETQYFGPGTRLLVL.

This clonotype has ten or more counts. V and J are TRBV6-5 and TRBJ1-2; 7 bases line up with TRBD1. Germline lookup yields CDR1 MNHEY and CDR2 SVGAGI. V lost 1 base and J lost 4; bases outside the gene matches: 3. The CDR3 has 14 amino acids. The CDR3 reads CASSYFRQGYGYTF. CDR3 nucleotides: TGTGCCAGCAGTTACTTCCGACAGGGCTATGGCTACACCTTC.

The chain joins TRBV3-1 to TRBJ1-1; D remains ambiguous. The V gene's germline CDR1 is LGHDT and CDR2 YNNKEL (reference sequence). This CDR3 has 14 amino acids. The V and J ends lost 2 bases and 1 base respectively, with 8 bases between them. CDR3 residues: CASSQRDGNTEAFF. CDR3 in DNA: TGTGCCAGCAGCCAACGCGACGGGAACACTGAAGCTTTCTTT.

Only a few counts were recorded for this clonotype. This chain connects TRBV11-1 to TRBJ2-2; TRBD1 matches 9 bases. The CDR3 covers 17 residues. Germline V lookup: CDR1 SGHAT, CDR2 FQDESV (reference sequence). The trim removed 4 bases at V and 0 bases at J, leaving 6 bases unmatched. The CDR3 here is CASSSNRDRANTGELFF. CDR3 in DNA: TGTGCCAGCAGCTCAAACCGGGACAGGGCGAACACCGGGGAGCTGTTTTTT. The full variable domain, with the rest looked up from reference TRBV11-1 and TRBJ2-2, is EAEVAQSPRYKITEKSQAVAFWCDPISGHATLYWYRQILGQGPELLVQFQDESVVDDSQLPKDRFSAERLKGVDSTLKIQPAELGDSAMYLCASSSNRDRANTGELFFGEGSRLTVL.

The rearrangement uses TRBV10-3 and TRBJ1-1, with 9 bases that match TRBD1. The ends lost 3 bases at V and 11 bases at J; junction bases unmatched: 7. This CDR3 contains 13 residues. The germline CDR1 and CDR2 sequences are ENHRY and SYGVKD. The CDR3 DNA follows: TGTGCCATCAGTGAATCCGGGACAGGGAAGGCTTTCTTT. It encodes CAISESGTGKAFF.

This clonotype was picked up many times. The rearrangement uses TRBV12-3 or TRBV12-4 and TRBJ1-2, with 10 bases lining up with TRBD1. This CDR3 is 15 amino acids long. V gave up 4 bases and J gave up 7 bases; unmatched junction bases: 9. CDR3 DNA: TGTGCCAGCAGTTACCGACAGGGGGCTCTTTCTGGCTACACCTTC. Translation: CASSYRQGALSGYTF.

This clonotype showed up many times. The chain couples TRBV27 to TRBJ2-7; perhaps TRBD1 as D (6 bases). Germline lookup yields CDR1 MNHEY and CDR2 SMNVEV (reference sequence). Trimming pared 5 bases from V and 5 bases from J, leaving 7 bases between. The length of the CDR3 is 11 residues. CDR3 in DNA: TGTGCCAGCAGTACAGGGAACGAGCAGTACTTC. Translated, it gives CASSTGNEQYF.

In its sample, this clonotype was seen many times. This CDR3 reads CASSLGLAVYEQYF. The CDR3 DNA is TGTGCCAGCAGCTTAGGCCTAGCGGTTTACGAGCAGTACTTC. The chain links TRBV11-2 to TRBJ2-7; 7 bases match TRBD2. In germline, CDR1 is SGHAT, CDR2 FQNNGV. This CDR3 comprises 14 residues. V was pared by 1 base and J by 4 bases, with 4 bases of the junction left unmatched.

The table lists this clonotype with many counts. The chain carries TRBV6-2 or TRBV6-3 and TRBJ2-7; no clear D. CDR3 length equals 14 residues. The V end lost 4 bases, the J end lost 6 bases, and 16 bases lay between the germline ends. The germline gives CDR1 MNHEY, CDR2 SVGEGT. CDR3 nucleotide sequence: TGTGCCAGCAGTTCCGTACTGGTATATTCCGAGCAGTACTTC. Its protein product is CASSSVLVYSEQYF.

In this sample, this clonotype turned up many times. The chain recombines TRBV15 with TRBJ2-5; 7 bases line up with TRBD2. V shed 1 base and J 5 bases; nucleotides not matched to a gene: 4. Germline V gives CDR1 LNHNV, CDR2 YYDKDF (reference sequence). The CDR3 totals 14 residues. The DNA of the CDR3 is TGTGCCACCAGCAGAGTGGGACTAACGGAGACCCAGTACTTC. This sequence encodes CATSRVGLTETQYF.

This clonotype was seen only a few times. This chain joins TRBV7-9 and TRBJ1-1; D is uncertain. The germline V gene encodes CDR1 SEHNR and CDR2 FQNEAQ (reference sequence). There are 13 residues in the CDR3. The germline V and J ends were trimmed by 2 bases and 6 bases, with 10 bases remaining between them. CDR3: CASSLPPEAEAFF. The CDR3 nucleotides are TGTGCCAGCAGCTTACCGCCGGAGGCTGAAGCTTTCTTT.